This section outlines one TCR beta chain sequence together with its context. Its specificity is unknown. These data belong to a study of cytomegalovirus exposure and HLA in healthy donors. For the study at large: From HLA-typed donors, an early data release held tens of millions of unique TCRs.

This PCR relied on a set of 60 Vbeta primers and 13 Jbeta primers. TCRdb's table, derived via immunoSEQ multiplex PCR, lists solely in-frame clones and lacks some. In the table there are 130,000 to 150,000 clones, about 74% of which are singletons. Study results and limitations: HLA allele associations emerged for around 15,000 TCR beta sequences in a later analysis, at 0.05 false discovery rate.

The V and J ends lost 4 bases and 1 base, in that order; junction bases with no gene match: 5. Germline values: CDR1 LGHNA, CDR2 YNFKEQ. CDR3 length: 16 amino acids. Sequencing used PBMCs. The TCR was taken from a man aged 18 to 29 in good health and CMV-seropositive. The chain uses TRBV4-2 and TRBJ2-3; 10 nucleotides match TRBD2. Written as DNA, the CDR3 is TGTGCCAGCAGCCTGCTAGCGGGAGAAGGCACAGATACGCAGTATTTT. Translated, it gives CASSLLAGEGTDTQYF.